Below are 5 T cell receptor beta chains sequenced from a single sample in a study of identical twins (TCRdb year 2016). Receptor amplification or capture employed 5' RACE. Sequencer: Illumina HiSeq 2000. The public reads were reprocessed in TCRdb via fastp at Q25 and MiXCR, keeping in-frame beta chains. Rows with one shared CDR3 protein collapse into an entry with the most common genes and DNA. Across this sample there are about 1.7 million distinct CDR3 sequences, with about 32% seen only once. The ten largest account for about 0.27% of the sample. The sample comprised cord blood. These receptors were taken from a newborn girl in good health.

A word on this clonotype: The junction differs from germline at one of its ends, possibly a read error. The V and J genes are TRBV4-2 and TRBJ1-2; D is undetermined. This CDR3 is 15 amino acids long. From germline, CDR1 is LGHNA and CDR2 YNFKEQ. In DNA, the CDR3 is TGTGTCAGCAGCCAAGCAGGCACCGCTAACTATGGCTACACCTTC. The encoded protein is CVSSQAGTANYGYTF.

CDR3 sequence: CASIKDRGLQETQYF. The CDR3 nucleotides are TGTGCCAGCATAAAGGACAGGGGGCTCCAAGAGACCCAGTACTTC. The chain recombines TRBV6-1 with TRBJ2-5; TRBD1 aligns across 11 bases. This CDR3 spans 15 amino acids. Germline V gives CDR1 MNHNS, CDR2 SASEGT. J lost 1 base, V lost 7 bases, and 5 bases had no gene match.

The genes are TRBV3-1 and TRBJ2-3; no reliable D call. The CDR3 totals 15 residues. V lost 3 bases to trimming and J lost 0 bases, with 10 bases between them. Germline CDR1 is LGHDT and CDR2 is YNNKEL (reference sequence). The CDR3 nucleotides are TGTGCCAGCAGCCAGGGGATCTCTAGCACAGATACGCAGTATTTT. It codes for CASSQGISSTDTQYF.

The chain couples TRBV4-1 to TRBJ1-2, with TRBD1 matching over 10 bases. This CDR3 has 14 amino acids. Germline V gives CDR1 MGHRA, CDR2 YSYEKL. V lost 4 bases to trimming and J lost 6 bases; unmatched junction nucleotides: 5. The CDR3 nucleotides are TGCGCCAGCAGCCGTTCGACAGGGGGCGATGGCTACACCTTC. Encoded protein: CASSRSTGGDGYTF.

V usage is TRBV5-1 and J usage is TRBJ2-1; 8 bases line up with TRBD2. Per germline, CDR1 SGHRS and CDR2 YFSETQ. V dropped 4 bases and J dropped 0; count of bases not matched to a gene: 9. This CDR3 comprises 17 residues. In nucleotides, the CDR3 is TGCGCCAGCAGCCGCCCCGGACTAGCTAGCTCCTACAATGAGCAGTTCTTC. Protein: CASSRPGLASSYNEQFF.